The source of this T cell receptor beta chain is a study of technical replicates of blood from a handful of donors. V lost 0 bases, J lost 5 bases, and 4 bases stayed unmatched. CDR1 SGHNT and CDR2 YYREEE come from the germline V gene (reference sequence). The CDR3 extends over 15 amino acids. Sequencing was performed with immunoSEQ multiplex PCR; in TCRdb, only in-frame clones are kept and a portion is missing. The sample lists 84,000 or so clones, about 92% occurring once. The sequence was obtained from a human donor in good health. The material sequenced was T cells isolated from PBMCs. The chain joins TRBV5-4 to TRBJ2-1; 8 bases line up with TRBD2. CDR3: CASSLEAGANNEQFF. CDR3 DNA: TGTGCCAGCAGCTTGGAAGCGGGGGCCAACAATGAGCAGTTCTTC. Using reference TRBV5-4 and TRBJ2-1 for the parts outside the CDR3, the full variable domain is ETGVTQSPTHLIKTRGQQVTLRCSSQSGHNTVSWYQQALGQGPQFIFQYYREEENGRGNFPPRFSGLQFPNYSSELNVNALELDDSALYLCASSLEAGANNEQFFGPGTRLTVL.